These T cell receptor beta chains were read from a single sample in a study of control samples from healthy donors and cancer patients. Libraries were prepared by immunoSEQ multiplex PCR; TCRdb keeps only in-frame clonotypes and omits some of them. Of under 150,000 clones detected, 80% to 90% appear once; the ten largest clones hold 1.1%. Sample: PBMCs. The receptors originated from a woman between 45 and 60 years old with colorectal cancer. The CDR3 runs from the conserved cysteine through the conserved F or W. Fields, in order: D gene, clone size, J gene, V gene, CDR3 protein, CDR3 DNA. A D gene is named only where the DNA matches it firmly. Size tells how often a clone was seen (once, few, many) or the class of an expanded clone, and some rows leave it out.

. . TRBJ2-5 TRBV28 CASSSDRTQYF TGTGCCAGCAGTTCCGACAGGACCCAGTACTTC
TRBD1 . TRBJ2-3 TRBV5-1 CASSPRTGGTDTQYF TGCGCCAGCAGCCCCAGGACAGGCGGAACCGATACGCAGTATTTT
TRBD2 . TRBJ2-2 TRBV7-9 CASSRGLAGAYTGELFF TGTGCCAGCAGCCGTGGACTAGCGGGGGCCTACACCGGGGAGCTGTTTTTT
. . TRBJ1-1 TRBV6-1 CASSELGEAFF TGTGCCAGCAGTGAACTAGGGGAAGCTTTCTTT
TRBD2 . TRBJ2-2 TRBV10-1 CASSVGGVHLHRGAVF TGCGCCAGCAGTGTCGGGGGGGTCCACTTACACCGGGGAGCTGTTTTT
. . TRBJ1-5 TRBV18 CASSPDRGQPQHF TGTGCCAGCTCACCTGACAGAGGTCAGCCCCAGCATTTT
. . TRBJ2-3 TRBV2 CASSRVQDTQYF TGTGCCAGCAGTCGGGTTCAGGATACGCAGTATTTT
TRBD1 . TRBJ2-1 TRBV2 CASTKDRGTYNEQFF TGTGCCAGCACCAAAGACAGGGGAACCTACAATGAGCAGTTCTTC
TRBD2 . TRBJ2-3 TRBV5-1 CASSPDERGHTDTQYF TGCGCCAGCAGCCCGGACGAGCGGGGCCACACAGATACGCAGTATTTT
. . TRBJ1-2 TRBV18 CASSPDAYGYTF TGTGCCAGCTCACCAGATGCCTATGGCTACACCTTC
. . TRBJ1-2 TRBV5-1 CASSLSQGDYGYTF TGCGCCAGCAGCTTATCCCAGGGTGACTATGGCTACACCTTC
. . TRBJ1-1 TRBV18 CASSAGGWNTEAFF TGTGCCAGCTCCGCGGGTGGGTGGAACACTGAAGCTTTCTTT
. . TRBJ1-2 TRBV19 CASSSWGHRPYGYTF TGTGCCAGTAGTAGTTGGGGTCACCGGCCCTATGGCTACACCTTC
TRBD2 . TRBJ2-1 TRBV2 CASKLLAGGGTNEQFF TGTGCCAGCAAACTTTTAGCGGGAGGAGGGACAAATGAGCAGTTCTTC
. . TRBJ2-4 TRBV5-1 CASSSPEIAKNIQYF TGCGCCAGCAGCTCCCCAGAAATAGCCAAAAACATTCAGTACTTC
TRBD2 . TRBJ2-5 TRBV6-5 CASSYQGLADRETQYF TGTGCCAGCAGTTACCAGGGACTAGCGGATAGAGAGACCCAGTACTTC
. . TRBJ2-7 TRBV27 CASSSLWGEQYF TGTGCCAGCAGTTCCCTCTGGGGCGAGCAGTACTTC
. . TRBJ2-1 TRBV9 CASSGARGGVSSYNEQFF TGTGCCAGCAGCGGAGCCAGGGGCGGGGTGAGCTCCTACAATGAGCAGTTCTTC
TRBD1 many TRBJ2-5 TRBV28 CASRTGEETQYF TGTGCCAGCAGGACAGGGGAAGAGACCCAGTACTTC
TRBD1 . TRBJ1-2 TRBV6-5 CASSSSTGDNGYTF TGTGCCAGCAGTTCCTCAACAGGGGATAATGGCTACACCTTC
TRBD1 . TRBJ2-6 TRBV27 CASSRDRGVGANVLTF TGTGCCAGCAGTCGGGACAGGGGGGTCGGGGCCAACGTCCTGACTTTC